These T cell receptor beta chains were read from a single sample in a study of blood T cell repertoires in COVID-19. Method: immunoSEQ multiplex PCR; TCRdb's copy keeps in-frame clones and lacks some. The repertoire consists of about 150,000 clones, with under 90% occurring once and the leading ten covering approximately 38%. Specimen: peripheral blood. These receptors were obtained from a human donor in a cohort sampled during active COVID-19. CDR3s include the opening cysteine and the closing phenylalanine or tryptophan. D genes are given only for firm matches. Size tells how often a clone was seen (once, few, many) or the class of an expanded clone, and some rows leave it out.

size | D | J | V | DNA | CDR3
- | - | TRBJ2-5 | TRBV11-3 | TGTGCCAGCAGCTTACTCCAAGAGACCCAGTACTTC | CASSLLQETQYF
- | TRBD1 | TRBJ1-4 | TRBV3-1/TRBV3-2 | TGTGCCAGCAGTAGTGGACAGGGTGGTGAAAAACTGTTTTTT | CASSSGQGGEKLFF
- | - | TRBJ1-1 | TRBV10-3 | TGTGCCATCAGTGAGTCGAGTGGGGGGAGCACTGAAGCTTTCTTT | CAISESSGGSTEAFF
- | TRBD2 | TRBJ2-7 | TRBV2 | TGTGCCAGCAGTCCAAAAGGGAGGGGCGGAACCTACGAGCAGTACTTC | CASSPKGRGGTYEQYF
- | TRBD1 | TRBJ1-2 | TRBV6-5 | TGTGCCAGCATCCCGTGGGGACAGACCAACTATGGCTACACCTTC | CASIPWGQTNYGYTF
- | TRBD1 | TRBJ1-2 | TRBV5-1 | TGCGCCAGCAGCTTAGGGACAGGGGACAACTATGGCTACACCTTC | CASSLGTGDNYGYTF
- | TRBD1 | TRBJ1-1 | TRBV15 | TGTGCCACCAGCGGAAGACAGGGGGCGAGCACTGAAGCTTTCTTT | CATSGRQGASTEAFF
- | TRBD1 | TRBJ2-2 | TRBV6-5 | TGTGCCAGCAAGGACAGGGGGTTCACCGGGGAGCTGTTTTTT | CASKDRGFTGELFF
few | - | TRBJ1-6 | TRBV5-1 | TGCGCCAGCAGCTTGGTGAGGTCTGGGACACCCGATAATTCACCCCTCCACTTT | CASSLVRSGTPDNSPLHF
few | - | TRBJ1-5 | TRBV28 | TGTGCCAGCCGCTCGGGGGGTAGCAATCAGCCCCAGCATTTT | CASRSGGSNQPQHF
- | TRBD1 | TRBJ1-2 | TRBV6-5 | TGTGCCAGCAGCCGACAGGGGACCCAGGATGGCTACACCTTC | CASSRQGTQDGYTF
- | - | TRBJ1-3 | TRBV4-1 | TGCGCCAGCAGCCAGAGCAGGGCGAGTGGAAACACCATATATTTT | CASSQSRASGNTIYF
- | TRBD1 | TRBJ1-3 | TRBV28 | TGTGCCAGCAGCCGACAGGGAGTCAATGGAAACACCATATATTTT | CASSRQGVNGNTIYF
- | - | TRBJ2-5 | TRBV7-6 | TGTGCCAGCAGCCCTGCCGGGACTCTAGGAGAAGGGACCCAGTACTTC | CASSPAGTLGEGTQYF
- | - | TRBJ2-1 | TRBV5-1 | TGCGCCAGCAGCTCCGAGACAGGGAGGAATCTTGAAAGGGAGTTCTTC | CASSSETGRNLEREFF
- | TRBD1 | TRBJ2-3 | TRBV5-1 | TGCGCCAGCAGCACGGGACAGACCACAGATACGCAGTATTTT | CASSTGQTTDTQYF
- | - | TRBJ1-5 | TRBV5-6 | TGTGCCAGCAGCTTAGGGGAAGTGAATCAGCCCCAGCATTTT | CASSLGEVNQPQHF
- | - | TRBJ2-5 | TRBV5-4 | TGTGCCAGCAGCTTGGCCCAGGGCCAAGAGACCCAGTACTTC | CASSLAQGQETQYF
- | TRBD1 | TRBJ2-7 | TRBV6-5 | TGTGCCAGCAGTTACTCGACAGGGTACGAGCAGTACTTC | CASSYSTGYEQYF
- | TRBD2 | TRBJ2-1 | TRBV11-2 | TGTGCCAGCAGCCCCCGGACTAGCGGGGGGGGCAATGAGCAGTTCTTC | CASSPRTSGGGNEQFF
once | TRBD1 | TRBJ1-5 | TRBV28 | TGTGCCAGCAGTCCCCCGGACAGGGGCAATCAGCCCCAGCATTTT | CASSPPDRGNQPQHF
- | TRBD1 | TRBJ2-2 | TRBV7-6 | TGTGCCAGCAGCCCCCGGGACAGGCTTACCGGGGAGCTGTTTTTT | CASSPRDRLTGELFF
- | - | TRBJ1-2 | TRBV9 | TGTGCCAGCAGCGCGACTGATTATTCCCCCTATGGCTACACCTTC | CASSATDYSPYGYTF
- | TRBD1 | TRBJ1-3 | TRBV7-6 | TGTGCCAGCAGCTTAATGATCGGACAGGGCTCTGGAAACACCATATATTTT | CASSLMIGQGSGNTIYF
- | TRBD2 | TRBJ2-5 | TRBV28 | TGTGCCAGCAGTTTAGCGGCTAGCGGAATCCAAGAGACCCAGTACTTC | CASSLAASGIQETQYF
- | - | TRBJ1-2 | TRBV19 | TGTGCCAGTACCCGAGGAGGTGGCTATGGCTACACCTTC | CASTRGGGYGYTF
few | - | TRBJ2-1 | TRBV18 | TGTGCCAGCTCAACGGGGACGGGGGATCGGGAGCAGTTCTTC | CASSTGTGDREQFF
- | - | TRBJ2-6 | TRBV5-1 | TGCGCCAGCAGCTTGGGCTCGGTATCTGGGGCCAACGTCCTGACTTTC | CASSLGSVSGANVLTF
- | - | TRBJ2-7 | TRBV6-5 | TGTGCCAGCAGATCCAGACAGGCAGCATCCTACGAGCAGTACTTC | CASRSRQAASYEQYF
- | - | TRBJ1-1 | TRBV9 | TGTGCCAGCAGCGTAGGACAGGCCGCGAACACTGAAGCTTTCTTT | CASSVGQAANTEAFF
- | - | TRBJ2-5 | TRBV5-1 | TGCGCCAGCAGTCGGAGGGGGTCAGGGGGTCCGGAGACCCAGTACTTC | CASSRRGSGGPETQYF
- | - | TRBJ2-1 | TRBV28 | TGTGCCAGCAGCTTCCGGAGGCGCAATGAGCAGTTCTTC | CASSFRRRNEQFF
- | - | TRBJ2-1 | TRBV6-2/TRBV6-3 | TGTGCCAGCAGTCCCCGCAGGGTCAGCTCCTACAATGAGCAGTTCTTC | CASSPRRVSSYNEQFF
- | TRBD1 | TRBJ2-5 | TRBV27 | TGTGCCAGCAGTTCAGGGACAGGGGGCCAAGAGACCCAGTACTTC | CASSSGTGGQETQYF
- | - | TRBJ1-1 | TRBV7-9 | TGTGCCAGCAGCTTAGGCGCCACCATGAACACTGAAGCTTTCTTT | CASSLGATMNTEAFF
- | - | TRBJ1-2 | TRBV18 | TGTGCCAGCTCACCTGGGGAGGGCTATGGCTACACCTTC | CASSPGEGYGYTF
few | - | TRBJ1-2 | TRBV11-3 | TGTGCCAGCAGGCCTGGTCGGGGGACCCCTAACTATGGCTACACCTTC | CASRPGRGTPNYGYTF
- | TRBD2 | TRBJ2-7 | TRBV6-1 | TGTGCCAGCAGTGAAGCGCGGGGGGACGAGCAGTACTTC | CASSEARGDEQYF
- | TRBD1 | TRBJ2-3 | TRBV5-1 | TGCGCCAGCAGCTTGGTTCTACAGGGGGCAGATACGCAGTATTTT | CASSLVLQGADTQYF
- | TRBD1 | TRBJ1-1 | TRBV5-4 | TGTGCCAGCAGCACTGGGACAGGGGTGAACACTGAAGCTTTCTTT | CASSTGTGVNTEAFF
- | - | TRBJ1-2 | TRBV14 | TGTGCCAGCAGCCACCGGGAACAGCTAACAAATGGCTACACCTTC | CASSHREQLTNGYTF
- | TRBD1 | TRBJ2-7 | TRBV7-8 | TGTGCCAGCAGCTTCCCCGGGACAGCCGTCGAGCAGTACTTC | CASSFPGTAVEQYF
- | - | TRBJ2-3 | TRBV5-1 | TGCGCCAGCAGTGGGCCCCAAGATACGCAGTATTTT | CASSGPQDTQYF
- | TRBD2 | TRBJ2-3 | TRBV2 | TGTGCCAGCCGACCGCGACTAGCGGGCACAGATACGCAGTATTTT | CASRPRLAGTDTQYF
few | TRBD1 | TRBJ2-6 | TRBV7-2 | TGTGCCAGCAGCCCGCGACAGGGTAGGGCTGGGGCCAACGTCCTGACTTTC | CASSPRQGRAGANVLTF
few | TRBD2 | TRBJ2-3 | TRBV11-2 | TGTGCCAGCAGCTTATACCGGGGGGAATCAGTAAATACGCAGTATTTT | CASSLYRGESVNTQYF
- | - | TRBJ1-1 | TRBV18 | TGTGCCAGCTCACCTGAAGGGGGGAACACTGAAGCTTTCTTT | CASSPEGGNTEAFF
once | TRBD1 | TRBJ1-4 | TRBV19 | TGTGCCAGTAGTAGACAGGGGGCGCGAGTGTACGGGATTGAAAAACTGTTTTTT | CASSRQGARVYGIEKLFF
few | TRBD1 | TRBJ1-5 | TRBV9 | TGTGCCAGCAGCGCCAGGGGGGGCAATCAGCCCCAGCATTTT | CASSARGGNQPQHF
- | TRBD1 | TRBJ1-1 | TRBV19 | TGTGCCAGTAGTGACAGGGGGCCGGTGAACACTGAAGCTTTCTTT | CASSDRGPVNTEAFF
- | - | TRBJ1-3 | TRBV9 | TGTGCCAGCAGCGTAGCGACAGCTCGAGGAAACACCATATATTTT | CASSVATARGNTIYF
- | - | TRBJ1-5 | TRBV19 | TGTGCCAGTACCAAACAGGCCCATAGCAATCAGCCCCAGCATTTT | CASTKQAHSNQPQHF
- | - | TRBJ1-3 | TRBV9 | TGTGCCAGCAGCGTACATCCGGGGGATGTTGGAAACACCATATATTTT | CASSVHPGDVGNTIYF
- | - | TRBJ2-1 | TRBV4-1 | TGCGCCAGCAGCCAAAAGACAGCGAACTCTGGCGGTGAGCAGTTCTTC | CASSQKTANSGGEQFF
- | TRBD1 | TRBJ1-2 | TRBV12-3/TRBV12-4 | TGTGCCAGCACCCTCAGGGGGACGGATGGCTACACCTTC | CASTLRGTDGYTF
- | TRBD1 | TRBJ2-7 | TRBV6-5 | TGTGCCAGCAGTTCCACGTGGGACAGAGCCTACGAGCAGTACTTC | CASSSTWDRAYEQYF
- | TRBD1 | TRBJ1-1 | TRBV7-2 | TGTGCCAGCAGTACAGGGGGCTTGACTGAAGCTTTCTTT | CASSTGGLTEAFF
few | TRBD2 | TRBJ2-4 | TRBV5-8 | TGTGCCAGCAGATGGCAGCGGGGGGTGCTAGCCAAAAACATTCAGTACTTC | CASRWQRGVLAKNIQYF
- | - | TRBJ2-5 | TRBV18 | TGTGCCAGCTCCCGGGGGTTCGGAAACGTTCAAGAGACCCAGTACTTC | CASSRGFGNVQETQYF